This T cell receptor (beta chain) originates from a study of cytomegalovirus exposure and HLA in healthy donors. Study-level background: In a previous analysis, about 100 million unique TCR beta sequences were found from some 200 million T cells.

This CDR3 spans 15 amino acids. Deletions cut 8 bases from V and 0 bases from J, with 14 bases between. Germline-derived CDR1 and CDR2 are MDHEN and SYDVKM. PCR used 60 Vbeta primers and 13 Jbeta primers. Per the study methods: The count from a later analysis was tens of millions of unique TCR beta chains, around 11 million of them shared. Produced via immunoSEQ multiplex PCR; TCRdb's table is partial and in-frame only. V, J and clone size derive from that table, while D and trimming were established from the DNA sequence. The sample carries about 120,000 clones, around a tenth recorded once. V is TRBV28 and J is TRBJ1-5; D is perhaps TRBD1 (5 bases). Sequencing was done on a sample of PBMCs. This TCR derives from a man aged 25-45 years in good health and CMV-seronegative. As DNA, the CDR3 is TGTGCCAGCGGTGGGGCGGGGGGTAGCAATCAGCCCCAGCATTTT. Its protein is CASGGAGGSNQPQHF.